The 8 T cell receptor beta chains reported below all come from one sample, sequenced in a study of blood T cell repertoires in COVID-19. Data came from immunoSEQ multiplex PCR; TCRdb stores just in-frame clones and leaves some out. Altogether approximately 230,000 clones are present, 70% to 85% being singletons, with the ten largest covering nearly 9%. The sample was peripheral blood. Source of these receptors: an elderly man with acute or convalescent COVID-19.

This clone occurred a few times. V and J are TRBV4-1 and TRBJ2-3, with a tentative D call TRBD2 (5 bases). The CDR3 loop spans 14 amino acids. The germline V gene encodes CDR1 MGHRA and CDR2 YSYEKL. V was cut by 1 base and J by 4 bases, with 9 bases left in between. The CDR3 region is CASSQVARSDTQYF. The CDR3 DNA reads as TGCGCCAGCAGCCAAGTAGCGAGGTCAGATACGCAGTATTTT.

The V gene is TRBV4-1, the J gene TRBJ2-7; a weak D match, TRBD1 (6 bases). The CDR3 length is 16 residues. CDR1 MGHRA and CDR2 YSYEKL come from the germline V gene. V lost 4 bases, J lost 2 bases, and 18 bases lay in between. The CDR3 loop is CASSLGPGTGPYEQYF. DNA for the CDR3: TGCGCCAGCAGCCTTGGGCCTGGAACAGGGCCCTACGAGCAGTACTTC.

The table lists this clone with a few counts. The J gene is TRBJ2-3, the V gene TRBV3-1 (or the pseudogene TRBV3-2), with a tentative D call TRBD2 (5 bases). The V and J ends lost 4 bases and 3 bases respectively, with 14 bases between them. The length of the CDR3 is 15 residues. From germline, CDR1 is LGHDT and CDR2 YNNKEL (reference sequence). This chain's CDR3 is CASSPAARATDTQYF. In nucleotides, the CDR3 is TGTGCCAGCAGCCCCGCAGCGCGGGCTACAGATACGCAGTATTTT.

The rearrangement uses TRBV27 and TRBJ2-7; TRBD2 aligns across 16 bases. The CDR3 consists of 18 residues. The germline CDR1 and CDR2 sequences are MNHEY and SMNVEV (reference sequence). Losses at the gene ends were 5 bases for V and 4 bases for J; bases not matched to a gene: 11. CDR3 nucleotide sequence: TGTGCCAGCAGTCCCCCGGGACTAGCGGGAGGGTCCGGGTACGAGCAGTACTTC. As protein: CASSPPGLAGGSGYEQYF.

The gene calls are TRBV11-3 and TRBJ1-2; TRBD1 is a possible D gene (6 bases). The CDR3 length is 17 residues. V lost 1 base and J lost 4, with 19 bases in between. CDR1 is SGHNT and CDR2 is YENEEA in the germline V gene. In nucleotides, the CDR3 is TGTGCCAGCAGCTTAGCTCAAGGGGACATCCGGACCTATGGCTACACCTTC. As protein: CASSLAQGDIRTYGYTF.

This chain connects TRBV7-2 to TRBJ2-1; 15 bases line up with TRBD2. CDR1 and CDR2 from the germline V gene are SGHTA and FQGNSA. V lost 6 bases to trimming and J lost 9 bases; unmatched junction nucleotides: 3. The CDR3 spans 14 residues. CDR3 loop: CASSRTSGRGEQFF. Written as DNA, the CDR3 is TGTGCCAGCAGTCGGACTAGCGGGAGGGGTGAGCAGTTCTTC.

This rearrangement joins TRBV5-1 to TRBJ1-5; 10 positions agree with TRBD1. Germline lookup yields CDR1 SGHRS and CDR2 YFSETQ. J gave up 7 bases and V 4 bases, and 5 bases lay outside the gene matches. This CDR3 comprises 14 residues. CDR3 coding DNA: TGCGCCAGCAGCAAGACAGGGGGCTTACAGCCCCAGCATTTT. This codes for CASSKTGGLQPQHF.

This chain uses TRBV7-3 with TRBJ2-1; the match to TRBD2 covers 10 bases. V shed 8 bases, J shed 4 bases, and the junction held 5 bases outside the gene matches. The CDR3 contains 14 residues. The V gene's germline CDR1 is SGHTA and CDR2 FQGTGA. CDR3 DNA sequence: TGTGCCAGCGCGACTAGCGGGCCTTACAATGAGCAGTTCTTC. This sequence encodes CASATSGPYNEQFF.